Included here is one T cell receptor (beta chain) sequence, with context. These data are taken from a study of blood T cell repertoires in COVID-19. Overall study context: The United States, Italy and Spain supplied acute and convalescent COVID-19 samples.

Method: immunoSEQ multiplex PCR; TCRdb's copy keeps in-frame clones and lacks some. The table includes 70,000 to 90,000 clones, roughly 85% detected once. Seattle patients were enrolled while actively infected and followed longitudinally. Per the germline V gene, CDR1 is LNHDA and CDR2 is SQIVND (reference sequence). V lost 1 base and J 0 bases, leaving 13 bases between the germline ends. The CDR3 is 17 amino acids. The chain is built from TRBV19 and TRBJ1-5; tentatively, D is TRBD1 (6 bases). This clonotype was sampled from a man aged 45-60 years with COVID-19, enrolled during active disease. Source material: peripheral blood. DNA of the CDR3: TGTGCCAGTAGTATAGGGACAGAACTGTTTAGCAATCAGCCCCAGCATTTT. Translated, it gives CASSIGTELFSNQPQHF.